This entry describes one T cell receptor (beta chain). Its antigen remains unknown. Assay used: immunoSEQ multiplex PCR; TCRdb lists only in-frame clones, some missing. The table lists about 84,000 clones, roughly 87% of them singletons. The sample originates from a study of OX40 agonist ivuxolimab in advanced cancers. Study observations and caveats: More expanded clones were seen, on average, in CD8+ T cells than in CD4+.

Patients who had autoimmune disease history or got systemic immunosuppression were left out. Germline values: CDR1 MDHEN, CDR2 SYDVKM. Trimming shortened V by 6 bases and J by 8 bases, and 10 bases separated the two germline ends. This CDR3 contains 12 residues. Specimen: CD4+ or CD8+ T cells sorted from blood, collected in a trial of the OX40 agonist ivuxolimab. This clonotype was sampled from an adult with an advanced solid tumor such as melanoma, head and neck, liver or kidney cancer. The chain joins TRBV28 to TRBJ1-4; D is uncertain. The CDR3 DNA sequence: TGTGCCAGCAGCGCCTTAATCGAAAAACTGTTTTTT. Its translation: CASSALIEKLFF.